This T cell receptor (beta chain) is drawn from a study of beta chain features in type 1 diabetes. Study in general: Comparable age, gender and cell yields were observed in patients relative to healthy donors.

Germline values: CDR1 LNHDA, CDR2 SQIVND (reference sequence). There are 17 residues in the CDR3. Trimming pared 4 bases from V and 1 base from J, leaving 14 bases between. TCRB transcripts that were expressed got sequenced, as all of the isolated RNA had been reverse transcribed. Clones were read by immunoSEQ multiplex PCR, and TCRdb kept only the in-frame ones, dropping some. The table includes 300,000 or so clones, approximately 15% detected once. The study, taken as a whole, reports: A PCR bias possibly favoring shorter templates would apply equally to patients and controls. Patients' naive, central memory and Treg TCRB repertoires seemed closer to one another than those of healthy donors. TCRB CDR3 length was moderately but significantly reduced in all four CD4+ subsets of Type 1 diabetes patients.

This clone was seen repeatedly, ten times or more. Its antigen is still unknown. Sequencing input: naive CD4+ T cells from blood. This sequence originates from a woman aged 18-35 years with type 1 diabetes. J is TRBJ2-6 and V is TRBV19; tentative D call: TRBD1 (6 bases). The CDR3 region is CASSTEQGRSGANVLTF. The CDR3 DNA reads TGTGCCAGTAGTACCGAACAGGGACGGTCTGGGGCCAACGTCCTGACTTTC.